This TCR beta chain stems from a study of blood T cell repertoires in COVID-19. The overall study: Samples came from the United States, Italy and Spain, spanning acute and convalescent COVID-19. T cells, B-cell-depleted T cells, or PBMCs provided the cDNA or gDNA that served as material.

Per the authors' pipeline: How many nucleated cells were present was estimated from reference gene primer amplification. Data came from immunoSEQ multiplex PCR; TCRdb stores just in-frame clones and leaves some out. The V and J calls and clone size are taken from that table; D and trimming were inferred from the DNA. The sample lists a few hundred thousand clones, approximately 88% occurring once. The length of the CDR3 is 15 residues. Looked up from germline, CDR1 is SGHNT and CDR2 is YYREEE (reference sequence). V lost 6 bases and J lost 1, with 11 bases in between. The chain links TRBV5-4 to TRBJ1-6, with D tentatively TRBD1 (6 bases). The TCR sequence derives from a man aged 50 to 60 with acute or convalescent COVID-19. Sequencing used peripheral blood. The CDR3 DNA reads TGTGCCAGCAACCGACAGGAATCCTATAATTCACCCCTCCACTTT. Translation: CASNRQESYNSPLHF.